Listed here are 26 T cell receptor beta chains from one sample, sequenced in a study of blood T cell repertoires in COVID-19. The data were produced by immunoSEQ multiplex PCR, yet TCRdb's version contains in-frame clones alone and is incomplete. The top ten hold 1.4% of the sample, which has 400,000 to 500,000 clones, 70% to 90% seen once. What was sequenced was PBMCs or T cells enriched from blood (not recorded which). The receptor set was obtained from a woman between 18 and 30 years old who had been exposed to COVID-19.

The chain is built from TRBV6-4 and TRBJ2-1; 10 nucleotides align to TRBD2. The ends lost 6 bases at V and 1 base at J; junction bases unmatched: 3. The CDR3 totals 15 residues. Germline lookup yields CDR1 MRHNA and CDR2 SNTAGT. For the CDR3, the DNA is TGTGCCAGCAGCCCGACTAGCGGGTCCTACAATGAGCAGTTCTTC. Translated, it gives CASSPTSGSYNEQFF.

V and J are TRBV7-8 and TRBJ1-4; 7 bases are a match to TRBD1. Germline V gives CDR1 SGHVS, CDR2 FQNEAQ. The length of the CDR3 is 15 residues. V gave up 6 bases and J gave up 6 bases; unmatched junction bases: 10. The CDR3 nucleotides are TGTGCCAGCAGTCACATCCGGGACAGACATGAAAAACTGTTTTTT. Encoded protein: CASSHIRDRHEKLFF.

The chain uses TRBV4-3 and TRBJ2-2, with 15 positions matching TRBD2. The CDR3 is 17 amino acids. Germline V gene sequence: CDR1 LGHNA, CDR2 YSLEER. The J segment lost 4 bases and the V segment lost 4 bases, leaving 4 bases of the junction unmatched. CDR3 protein: CASSPGTSGGRTGELFF. DNA for the CDR3: TGCGCCAGCAGCCCGGGGACTAGCGGGGGGCGCACCGGGGAGCTGTTTTTT.

The gene calls are TRBV18 and TRBJ2-7, with 7 bases matching TRBD1. Germline CDR1 reads KGHSH; CDR2 reads LQKENI. J was trimmed by 2 bases and V by 2 bases; bases with no gene match: 6. This CDR3 is 15 amino acids long. CDR3: CASSPSTGAAYEQYF. The CDR3 region has the DNA TGTGCCAGCTCACCAAGTACAGGGGCGGCCTACGAGCAGTACTTC.

The chain joins TRBV6-6 to TRBJ2-7; perhaps TRBD2 as D (5 bases). Germline assignment: CDR1 MNHNY and CDR2 SVGAGI (reference sequence). The length of the CDR3 is 16 residues. Trimming cost V 2 bases and J 4 bases, with 18 bases left between them. The CDR3 loop reads CASSYGSGTVYYEQYF. CDR3 bases: TGTGCCAGCAGTTACGGCTCGGGAACAGTCTATTACGAGCAGTACTTC.

This clone was detected only once. The J gene is TRBJ2-2, the V gene TRBV4-3; D ambiguous. This CDR3 comprises 15 residues. Germline values: CDR1 LGHNA, CDR2 YSLEER. V was pared by 5 bases and J by 0 bases, with 10 bases between. The CDR3 loop is CASSEGRSNTGELFF. CDR3 coding DNA: TGCGCCAGCAGCGAAGGTAGATCGAACACCGGGGAGCTGTTTTTT.

The chain's CDR3 is CASSAGTGVTTGELFF. The DNA of the CDR3 is TGTGCCAGCTCAGCCGGGACAGGGGTGACTACCGGGGAGCTGTTTTTT. The chain employs TRBV18 and TRBJ2-2; 10 nucleotides align to TRBD1. CDR1 is KGHSH, CDR2 LQKENI, per germline. Trimming removed 5 bases from V and 5 bases from J; junction bases left unmatched: 8. The CDR3 contains 16 residues.

The J gene is TRBJ2-5, the V gene TRBV7-9; D is unresolved. CDR1 and CDR2 from the germline V gene are SEHNR and FQNEAQ (reference sequence). The germline V and J ends were trimmed by 5 bases and 5 bases, with 12 bases remaining between them. This CDR3 contains 13 residues. The CDR3 sequence: CASSQAKFETQYF. Written as DNA, the CDR3 is TGTGCCAGCAGCCAAGCCAAATTCGAGACCCAGTACTTC. Filled out from reference TRBV7-9 and TRBJ2-5, the complete variable domain reads DTGVSQNPRHKITKRGQNVTFRCDPISEHNRLYWYRQTLGQGPEFLTYFQNEAQLEKSRLLSDRFSAERPKGSFSTLEIQRTEQGDSAMYLCASSQAKFETQYFGPGTRLLVL.

CDR3 residues: CASSSNLQAHEQYF. Written as DNA, the CDR3 is TGCGCCAGCAGCTCTAATCTGCAGGCCCACGAGCAGTACTTC. This chain uses TRBV5-1 with TRBJ2-7, with D uncertain. V was cut by 3 bases and J by 5 bases, with 15 bases left in between. The CDR3 loop spans 14 amino acids. Germline V gene sequence: CDR1 SGHRS, CDR2 YFSETQ.

V is TRBV2 and J is TRBJ1-3, with D maybe TRBD1 (6 bases). Germline CDR1 SNHLY, CDR2 FYNNEI. The CDR3 is made up of 15 amino acids. V lost 2 bases and J lost 4, with 12 bases in between. CDR3 amino acids: CASSEPGTQGNTIYF. CDR3 DNA: TGTGCCAGCAGTGAACCCGGGACACAAGGAAACACCATATATTTT.

The chain carries TRBV9 and TRBJ2-3; no definite D call. The CDR3 has 13 amino acids. Germline CDR1 reads SGDLS; CDR2 reads YYNGEE. Trimming left V 3 bases short and J 0 bases short, with 5 bases between. This CDR3 is CASSGTSTDTQYF. The CDR3 coding sequence is TGTGCCAGCAGCGGAACTAGCACAGATACGCAGTATTTT. The entire variable domain, with the rest obtained from reference TRBV9 and TRBJ2-3, is as follows: DSGVTQTPKHLITATGQRVTLRCSPRSGDLSVYWYQQSLDQGLQFLIQYYNGEERAKGNILERFSAQQFPDLHSELNLSSLELGDSALYFCASSGTSTDTQYFGPGTRLTVL.

In this sample, this clone turned up once. The J gene is TRBJ2-7, the V gene TRBV27; 11 nucleotides align to TRBD2. J gave up 5 bases and V 4 bases, and 13 bases lay outside the gene matches. Looked up from germline, CDR1 is MNHEY and CDR2 is SMNVEV (reference sequence). CDR3 length: 17 residues. In nucleotides, the CDR3 is TGTGCCAGCAGTTCCCTAGGGACTAGCGGTATGGCTGACGAGCAGTACTTC. Residues: CASSSLGTSGMADEQYF.

The chain joins TRBV5-4 to TRBJ1-1; the D gene is possibly TRBD1 (6 bases). CDR3 length equals 16 residues. Germline CDR1 is SGHNT and CDR2 is YYREEE (reference sequence). V was clipped by 4 bases and J by 0 bases, with 16 bases between them. Here the CDR3 DNA reads TGTGCCAGCAGCGTAGGGGGTTTAGGGGTGAACACTGAAGCTTTCTTT. This sequence encodes CASSVGGLGVNTEAFF.

The chain links TRBV28 to TRBJ2-7; the match to TRBD1 covers 8 bases. V lost 4 bases and J lost 2; bases outside the gene matches: 13. The CDR3 has 17 residues. The germline V gene has CDR1 MDHEN and CDR2 SYDVKM. In DNA form, the CDR3 reads TGTGCCAGCAGTTCCCAATTTGGACAGGGTTTAACCTACGAGCAGTACTTC. Protein sequence: CASSSQFGQGLTYEQYF. Full variable domain (missing parts from reference TRBV28 and TRBJ2-7): DVKVTQSSRYLVKRTGEKVFLECVQDMDHENMFWYRQDPGLGLRLIYFSYDVKMKEKGDIPEGYSVSREKKERFSLILESASTNQTSMYLCASSSQFGQGLTYEQYFGPGTRLTVT.

The chain combines TRBV5-6 with TRBJ2-7; possible D gene TRBD2, 6 bases. In germline, CDR1 is SGHDT, CDR2 YYEEEE. The CDR3 has 14 amino acids. Trimming took off 5 bases at V and 4 bases at J, with 16 bases between the two ends. This chain's CDR3 is CASRSRRGRYEQYF. The CDR3 region has the DNA TGTGCCAGCAGATCGAGGCGGGGAAGGTACGAGCAGTACTTC. The full variable domain, with the rest looked up from reference TRBV5-6 and TRBJ2-7, is DAGVTQSPTHLIKTRGQQVTLRCSPKSGHDTVSWYQQALGQGPQFIFQYYEEEERQRGNFPDRFSGHQFPNYSSELNVNALLLGDSALYLCASRSRRGRYEQYFGPGTRLTVT.

V is TRBV29-1 and J is TRBJ2-7; 11 bases align to TRBD1. The germline V gene has CDR1 SQVTM and CDR2 ANQGSEA. V lost 6 bases to trimming and J lost 9 bases; unmatched junction nucleotides: 10. The length of the CDR3 is 13 residues. CDR3 coding DNA: TGCAGCGTATCTGGGGGGACAGGGGGAAGGCAGTACTTC. Its protein is CSVSGGTGGRQYF.

The V gene is TRBV5-1, the J gene TRBJ1-4, with 8 positions matching TRBD1. CDR3 length equals 17 residues. J was trimmed by 0 bases and V by 6 bases; bases with no gene match: 10. CDR1 is SGHRS and CDR2 is YFSETQ in the germline V gene. CDR3: CASTDGQGLATNEKLFF. DNA for the CDR3: TGCGCCAGCACCGACGGACAGGGCCTTGCAACTAATGAAAAACTGTTTTTT.

This rearrangement joins TRBV5-6 to TRBJ1-4; 10 nucleotides line up with TRBD1. After removal of 4 bases from V and 7 bases from J, the junction contained 4 bases not matched to a gene. The germline CDR1 and CDR2 sequences are SGHDT and YYEEEE. The CDR3 is 14 residues long. CDR3 protein: CASSTGQGIEKLFF. The DNA of the CDR3 is TGTGCCAGCAGCACGGGACAGGGGATTGAAAAACTGTTTTTT.

DNA of the CDR3: TGTGCCAGCAGCCAAGATCCATCCCGGCAGGGGTTTGAAAAACTGTTTTTT. Translating it yields CASSQDPSRQGFEKLFF. V usage is TRBV4-2 and J usage is TRBJ1-4; a possible D gene is TRBD1 (6 bases). The CDR3 has 17 residues. The germline V gene encodes CDR1 LGHNA and CDR2 YNFKEQ. Trimming took off 0 bases at V and 7 bases at J, with 18 bases between the two ends.

The V call is TRBV5-1, the J call TRBJ2-7; tentatively, D is TRBD1 (6 bases). Trimming took 0 bases from V and 0 from J, leaving 13 bases between them. The CDR3 has 16 residues. Germline V gene lookup returns CDR1 SGHRS and CDR2 YFSETQ. As DNA, the CDR3 is TGCGCCAGCAGCTTGGATCGACAGGTCTCCTCCTACGAGCAGTACTTC. This gives the protein CASSLDRQVSSYEQYF.

This chain connects TRBV5-1 to TRBJ2-6; 7 nucleotides match TRBD1. V trimming: 0 bases; J trimming: 0 bases; junction bases outside the gene matches: 3. CDR1 is SGHRS, CDR2 YFSETQ, per germline. The CDR3 is 17 residues long. DNA of the CDR3: TGCGCCAGCAGCTTGGAGGGGGCCCACTCTGGGGCCAACGTCCTGACTTTC. This sequence encodes CASSLEGAHSGANVLTF.

The CDR3 DNA sequence: TGTGCCAGCAGCTCGGGACAGGGCTATGCTAACTATGGCTACACCTTC. Protein sequence: CASSSGQGYANYGYTF. V and J are TRBV7-9 and TRBJ1-2; 9 bases line up with TRBD1. The junction had 6 bases not matched to a gene; V was cut back by 4 bases and J by 0 bases. The germline V gene has CDR1 SEHNR and CDR2 FQNEAQ (reference sequence). This CDR3 has 16 amino acids. The full variable domain, with the rest looked up from reference TRBV7-9 and TRBJ1-2, is DTGVSQNPRHKITKRGQNVTFRCDPISEHNRLYWYRQTLGQGPEFLTYFQNEAQLEKSRLLSDRFSAERPKGSFSTLEIQRTEQGDSAMYLCASSSGQGYANYGYTFGSGTRLTVV.

The chain has TRBV5-1 and TRBJ2-1, with TRBD2 matching over 13 bases. Trimming at V came to 4 bases and at J to 5 bases, leaving 18 bases not matched to a gene. CDR1 and CDR2 from the germline V gene are SGHRS and YFSETQ. The CDR3 sequence is 20 residues long. The CDR3, as DNA: TGCGCCAGCAGCCGCGACGTGAACTTACAACTAGCGGGGGGGCACAATGAGCAGTTCTTC. This codes for CASSRDVNLQLAGGHNEQFF.

The J gene is TRBJ1-4, the V gene TRBV5-1, with 9 bases aligning to TRBD1. There are 15 residues in the CDR3. V was clipped by 3 bases and J by 4 bases; unmatched bases: 4. Germline-derived CDR1 and CDR2 are SGHRS and YFSETQ. CDR3 sequence: CASSSGTGLNEKLFF. The CDR3 DNA reads as TGCGCCAGCAGCTCGGGGACAGGGCTTAATGAAAAACTGTTTTTT. The variable domain in full, with the rest retrieved from reference TRBV5-1 and TRBJ1-4, is KAGVTQTPRYLIKTRGQQVTLSCSPISGHRSVSWYQQTPGQGLQFLFEYFSETQRNKGNFPGRFSGRQFSNSRSEMNVSTLELGDSALYLCASSSGTGLNEKLFFGSGTQLSVL.

The chain employs TRBV27 and TRBJ2-2, with 14 bases aligning to TRBD2. CDR3 size: 17 residues. Trimming cost V 7 bases and J 7 bases; bases outside gene matches: 11. Germline V gives CDR1 MNHEY, CDR2 SMNVEV (reference sequence). This CDR3 is CASTRLAGGPGSGELFF. The CDR3, as DNA: TGTGCCAGCACCCGACTAGCGGGAGGGCCGGGCAGCGGGGAGCTGTTTTTT.

This clone has only one observation. The gene calls are TRBV7-6 and TRBJ2-5; no clear D gene. CDR1 and CDR2 (germline): SGHVS, FNYEAQ. CDR3 size: 13 residues. Between the trimmed V and J ends, which lost 4 bases and 1 base, there was a span of 7 bases. For the CDR3, the DNA is TGTGCCAGCAGCTATAGGAGCCAAGAGACCCAGTACTTC. Translation gives CASSYRSQETQYF.